This T cell receptor (beta chain) was identified in a study of cytomegalovirus exposure and HLA in healthy donors. Whole-study context: Falling in the Caucasian-associated ancestry cluster were roughly 86% of about 400 genotyped donors.

V was clipped by 2 bases and J by 7 bases, with 6 bases between them. CDR3 length: 13 residues. Germline V gene lookup returns CDR1 SNHLY and CDR2 FYNNEI. PCR employed 60 Vbeta and 13 Jbeta primers. Sequencing was performed with immunoSEQ multiplex PCR; in TCRdb, only in-frame clones are kept and a portion is missing. The table includes over 140,000 clones, roughly four fifths detected once. Overall study results and limits: In a later analysis, at a false discovery rate of 0.05, about 15,000 TCR beta sequences were associated with HLA alleles.

This clone was seen more than once but under ten times. Antigen specificity is unknown. The chain employs TRBV2 and TRBJ1-6; D is ambiguous. The sequencing sample was made of PBMCs. The sequence was collected from a young man in good health and CMV-seropositive. Here the CDR3 reads CASSEMRNSPLHF. The CDR3 DNA reads TGTGCCAGCAGTGAAATGCGAAATTCACCCCTCCACTTT.